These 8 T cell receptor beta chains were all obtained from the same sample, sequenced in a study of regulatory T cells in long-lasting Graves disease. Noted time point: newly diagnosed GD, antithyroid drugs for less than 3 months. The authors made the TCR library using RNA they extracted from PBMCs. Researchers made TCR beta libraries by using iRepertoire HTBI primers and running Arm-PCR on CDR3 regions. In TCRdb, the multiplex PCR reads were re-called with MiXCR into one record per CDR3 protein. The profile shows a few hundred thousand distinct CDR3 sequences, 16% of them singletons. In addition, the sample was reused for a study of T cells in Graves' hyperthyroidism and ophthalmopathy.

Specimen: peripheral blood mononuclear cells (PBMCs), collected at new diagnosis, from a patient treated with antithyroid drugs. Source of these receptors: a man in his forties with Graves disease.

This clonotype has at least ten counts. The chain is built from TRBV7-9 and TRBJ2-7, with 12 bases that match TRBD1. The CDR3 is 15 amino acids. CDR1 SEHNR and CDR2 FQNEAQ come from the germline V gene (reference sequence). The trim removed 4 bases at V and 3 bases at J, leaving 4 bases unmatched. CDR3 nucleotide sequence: TGTGCCAGCAGCTGGGACAGGGGGCGAATCTACGAGCAGTACTTC. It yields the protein CASSWDRGRIYEQYF. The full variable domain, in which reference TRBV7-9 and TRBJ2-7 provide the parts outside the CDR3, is DTGVSQNPRHKITKRGQNVTFRCDPISEHNRLYWYRQTLGQGPEFLTYFQNEAQLEKSRLLSDRFSAERPKGSFSTLEIQRTEQGDSAMYLCASSWDRGRIYEQYFGPGTRLTVT.

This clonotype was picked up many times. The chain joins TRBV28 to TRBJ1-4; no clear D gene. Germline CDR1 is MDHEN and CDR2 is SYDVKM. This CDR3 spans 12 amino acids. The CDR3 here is CATASLVEKLFF. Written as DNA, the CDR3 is TGTGCAACAGCATCCCTCGTCGAAAAACTGTTTTTT.

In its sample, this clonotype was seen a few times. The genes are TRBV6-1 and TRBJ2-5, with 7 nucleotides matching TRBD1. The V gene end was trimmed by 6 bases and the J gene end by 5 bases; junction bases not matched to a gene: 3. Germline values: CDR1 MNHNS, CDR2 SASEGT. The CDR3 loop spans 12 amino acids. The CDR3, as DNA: TGTGCCAGCAGGGGGACAGATGAGACCCAGTACTTC. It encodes CASRGTDETQYF.

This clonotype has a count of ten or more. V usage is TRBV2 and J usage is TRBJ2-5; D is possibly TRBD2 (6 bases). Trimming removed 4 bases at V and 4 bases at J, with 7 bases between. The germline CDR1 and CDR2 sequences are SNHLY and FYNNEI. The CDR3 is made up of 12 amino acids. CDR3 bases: TGTGCCAGCAGTGGGGACTCAGAGACCCAGTACTTC. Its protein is CASSGDSETQYF.

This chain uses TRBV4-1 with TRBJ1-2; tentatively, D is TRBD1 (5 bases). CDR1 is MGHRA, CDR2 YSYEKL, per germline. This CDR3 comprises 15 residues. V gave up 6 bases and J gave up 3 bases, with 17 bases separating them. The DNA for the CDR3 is TGCGCCAGCAGGGACGGGGACGAACCCTACTATGGCTACACCTTC. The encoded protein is CASRDGDEPYYGYTF.

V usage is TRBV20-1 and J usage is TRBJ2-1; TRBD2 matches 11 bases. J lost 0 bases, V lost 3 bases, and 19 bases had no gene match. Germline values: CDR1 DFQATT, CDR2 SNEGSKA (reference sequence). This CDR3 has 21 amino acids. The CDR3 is CSARRGTSGESWTNSYNEQFF. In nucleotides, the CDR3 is TGCAGTGCTAGGCGGGGGACTAGCGGCGAATCATGGACCAACTCCTACAATGAGCAGTTCTTC.

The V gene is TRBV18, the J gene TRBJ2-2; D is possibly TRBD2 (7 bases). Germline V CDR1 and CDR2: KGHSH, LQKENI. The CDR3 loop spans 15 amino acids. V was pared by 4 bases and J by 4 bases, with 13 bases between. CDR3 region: CASSRRGASTGELFF. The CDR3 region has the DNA TGTGCCAGCTCACGCCGGGGGGCGAGCACCGGGGAGCTGTTTTTT.

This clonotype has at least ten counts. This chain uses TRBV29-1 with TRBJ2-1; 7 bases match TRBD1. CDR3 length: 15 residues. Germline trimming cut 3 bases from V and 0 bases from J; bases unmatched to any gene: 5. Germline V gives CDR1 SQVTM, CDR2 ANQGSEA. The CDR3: CSVDNRGSSYNEQFF. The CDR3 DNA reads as TGCAGCGTTGACAACAGGGGAAGCTCCTACAATGAGCAGTTCTTC.